The rows below give T cell receptor beta chains drawn from one sample of a study of blood T cell repertoires in COVID-19. Some clones are missing from TCRdb's copy, which holds only in-frame ones; the method was immunoSEQ multiplex PCR. The profile shows 35,000 to 55,000 clones, roughly 90% of them singletons. The sample comprised peripheral blood. These receptors originate from a human donor in a cohort sampled during active COVID-19. Each CDR3 is given with its conserved first and last residue. The order of the fields is clone size, J gene, D gene, V gene, CDR3 DNA, CDR3 protein. The D gene is left open where the match is weak. Rows may omit the clone size; those that give it use once, few, many or a size class.

once TRBJ2-7 TRBD2 TRBV7-9 TGTGCCAGCAGCTTTCTAGCGGGAGGGCCTTACGAGCAGTACTTC CASSFLAGGPYEQYF
- TRBJ2-7 - TRBV5-5 TGTGCCAGCAGCTTGGCCGATGGGACTCTAGGCCTCTACGAGCAGTACTTC CASSLADGTLGLYEQYF
- TRBJ1-6 - TRBV25-1 TGTGCCAGCAGTGAATCGGGGATTCAGACGAAATCCCTCCACTTT CASSESGIQTKSLHF
- TRBJ1-1 - TRBV5-4 TGTGCCGACGGAGGGACTGAAGCTTTCTTT CADGGTEAFF
- TRBJ1-2 TRBD1 TRBV25-1 TGTGCCAGCAGACAGGGGGTAAATGGCTACACCTTC CASRQGVNGYTF
- TRBJ2-3 - TRBV6-5 TGTGCCAGCAGTTCAACCGGGACATCGACAGATACGCAGTATTTT CASSSTGTSTDTQYF
- TRBJ1-5 - TRBV5-5 TGTGCCAGCAGCTTCGGACAGAACAATCAGCCCCAGCATTTT CASSFGQNNQPQHF
- TRBJ1-2 - TRBV5-1 TGCGCCAGCAGCCCGACTTCTAACTATGGCTACACCTTC CASSPTSNYGYTF
- TRBJ1-6 TRBD1 TRBV29-1 TGCAGCGTTCTCGGGACAGGGAATTCACCCCTCCACTTT CSVLGTGNSPLHF
- TRBJ1-5 TRBD1 TRBV18 TGTGCCAGCTCACCAGGACAGGGGTTTAGCAATCAGCCCCAGCATTTT CASSPGQGFSNQPQHF
- TRBJ2-1 TRBD2 TRBV6-2/TRBV6-3 TGTGCCAGCAGTTATACTAGCGGGGGTTACAATGAGCAGTTCTTC CASSYTSGGYNEQFF
- TRBJ2-3 - TRBV7-3 TGTGCCAGCAGCTTACTCGGGAGCCCAGATACGCAGTATTTT CASSLLGSPDTQYF
- TRBJ2-1 - TRBV10-3 TGTGCCATCAGTGGGACAGAATCCTACAATGAGCAGTTCTTC CAISGTESYNEQFF
- TRBJ2-2 TRBD2 TRBV19 TGTGCCAGTAGTATACTGGCTAGCGGAAACACCGGGGAGCTGTTTTTT CASSILASGNTGELFF
once TRBJ2-7 TRBD1 TRBV2 TGTGCCAGCAGTGAATCCGGGACAGGGGGCCCCTCCTACGAGCAGTACTTC CASSESGTGGPSYEQYF
- TRBJ2-7 - TRBV19 TGTGCCACCTCAATTTCGGGGAGAACCTCGGACGAGCAGTACTTC CATSISGRTSDEQYF
- TRBJ1-2 TRBD1 TRBV6-2/TRBV6-3 TGTGCCAGCAGTTCGTCGGGGGACAGCTCCTATGGCTACACCTTC CASSSSGDSSYGYTF
- TRBJ2-7 TRBD1 TRBV5-8 TGTGCCAGCAGCCGGAGCCTTACGGGGACAGCCACCTACGAGCAGTACTTC CASSRSLTGTATYEQYF
- TRBJ1-6 - TRBV2 TGTGCCAGCCCCGGACAGAGTAATAATTCACCCCTCCACTTT CASPGQSNNSPLHF
- TRBJ1-5 TRBD1 TRBV19 TGTGCCAGTAGTTCGGGGGCAGGGGGCATTCAGCCCCAGCATTTT CASSSGAGGIQPQHF
- TRBJ1-2 TRBD1 TRBV19 TGTGCCAGTACCGCCCCGGACAGGGGGACCTATGGCTACACCTTC CASTAPDRGTYGYTF
- TRBJ2-3 - TRBV12-3/TRBV12-4 TGTGCCAGCCGGGTCCCGGGCACAGATACGCAGTATTTT CASRVPGTDTQYF
- TRBJ2-5 - TRBV5-1 TGCGCCAGCAGCTTGGAGGTACAGAGACAAGAGACCCAGTACTTC CASSLEVQRQETQYF
- TRBJ2-1 TRBD2 TRBV2 TGTGCCAGCAGGACTAGCGGGGGGGCTGACAATGAGCAGTTCTTC CASRTSGGADNEQFF
- TRBJ1-2 - TRBV12-3/TRBV12-4 TGTGCCAGCAGTTTGCAGTTCGATGGCTACACCTTC CASSLQFDGYTF
- TRBJ2-2 - TRBV19 TGTGCCAGTAGCCCCAGGGGAAACACCGGGGAGCTGTTTTTT CASSPRGNTGELFF
- TRBJ2-3 - TRBV10-2 TGCGCCAGCAGCGGGACACTCACAGATACGCAGTATTTT CASSGTLTDTQYF
- TRBJ2-2 TRBD2 TRBV6-1 TGTGCCAGCAGTGAATTGGCGCTAGCGGGGGGGCGTTACACCGGGGAGCTGTTTTTT CASSELALAGGRYTGELFF
- TRBJ2-3 TRBD2 TRBV5-6 TGTGCCAGCAGCTTATTTGGACTAGCGGGAGGGCGAACAGATACGCAGTATTTT CASSLFGLAGGRTDTQYF
- TRBJ2-5 TRBD2 TRBV28 TGTGCCAGCAGTACTAGCGGGCCACCCCAAGAGACCCAGTACTTC CASSTSGPPQETQYF
- TRBJ2-7 TRBD2 TRBV10-1 TGCGCCAGCAGCCGACTAGCGGGAGTAGTCGAGCAGTACTTC CASSRLAGVVEQYF
- TRBJ1-2 TRBD1 TRBV4-2 TGTGCCAGCAGCGACCGGGACAGGGGCAGGAATGGCTACACCTTC CASSDRDRGRNGYTF
- TRBJ2-3 - TRBV4-2 TGTGCCAGCAGCCACCTCGGGGGTGATTCCACAGATACGCAGTATTTT CASSHLGGDSTDTQYF
- TRBJ1-5 - TRBV5-8 TGTGCCAGCAGCCGCGACAGTTATCAGCCCCAGCATTTT CASSRDSYQPQHF
- TRBJ2-1 TRBD2 TRBV7-9 TGTGCCAGCAGCTCCCGGACTAGCGGGAAAATCGCGGATGAGCAGTTCTTC CASSSRTSGKIADEQFF
- TRBJ2-5 TRBD1 TRBV5-1 TGCGCCAGCAGCGGCCAACAGGGGGCTGGAGAGACCCAGTACTTC CASSGQQGAGETQYF
- TRBJ1-6 TRBD1 TRBV6-4 TGTGCCAGCAGTGGCACAGGGGGCTCAAATTCACCCCTCCACTTT CASSGTGGSNSPLHF
few TRBJ2-3 - TRBV5-1 TGCGCCAGCAGCTTGGCTGGCCAGCGGGATACGCAGTATTTT CASSLAGQRDTQYF
- TRBJ1-1 - TRBV10-3 TGTGCCATCAGCCGGACACCAGAGAACACTGAAGCTTTCTTT CAISRTPENTEAFF
- TRBJ2-2 TRBD1 TRBV6-4 TGTGCCAGCAGTGATTCGGGACAGGGGAACACCGGGGAGCTGTTTTTT CASSDSGQGNTGELFF
- TRBJ2-7 TRBD1 TRBV7-3 TGTGCCAGCAGCCTAACGGACAGGACAGAGCAGTACTTC CASSLTDRTEQYF
once TRBJ1-4 TRBD1 TRBV12-3/TRBV12-4 TGTGCCAGCAATAACAGGGGAGATGAAAAACTGTTTTTT CASNNRGDEKLFF
- TRBJ1-2 - TRBV29-1 TGCAGCGCTGCGACAGGAACTGACTATGGCTACACCTTC CSAATGTDYGYTF
- TRBJ1-2 TRBD1 TRBV4-2 TGTGCCAGCAGCCCGGACAGGGTCAACTATGGCTACACCTTC CASSPDRVNYGYTF
- TRBJ2-3 TRBD2 TRBV27 TGTGCCAGCAGTTTCACCGGGACTAGCGGGGGGGCCGGGACAGATACGCAGTATTTT CASSFTGTSGGAGTDTQYF
- TRBJ1-2 - TRBV20-1 TGCAGTGCTAGAGCTCCAGGCGGCTACACCTTC CSARAPGGYTF
- TRBJ2-5 - TRBV30 TGTGCCTGGAGGGGAGGTGCTAGTCAGACCCAGTACTTC CAWRGGASQTQYF
- TRBJ2-2 - TRBV9 TGTGCCAGCAGCGTTGGGGACTCCGGGGAGCTGTTTTTT CASSVGDSGELFF
- TRBJ2-3 - TRBV24-1 TGTGCCACCTCTGCGGGATCCAGTTCTAGCACAGATACGCAGTATTTT CATSAGSSSSTDTQYF
once TRBJ1-5 - TRBV15 TGTGCCACCAGCAGCGGAGGATATAGCAATCAGCCCCAGCATTTT CATSSGGYSNQPQHF
once TRBJ1-6 - TRBV9 TGTGCCAGCAGCGTAGGAGGGCCCCCACTTAATTCACCCCTCTACTTT CASSVGGPPLNSPLYF
- TRBJ2-3 TRBD2 TRBV3-1/TRBV3-2 TGTGCCAGCAGCCCTCAAGGACTAGCGGGACTTAGCACAGATACGCAGTATTTT CASSPQGLAGLSTDTQYF
- TRBJ2-1 TRBD2 TRBV19 TGTGCCAGTAGTACCGTACGACTAGCGGGTATCAATGAGCAGTTCTTC CASSTVRLAGINEQFF
- TRBJ2-7 - TRBV19 TGTGCCAGTAGTATAGCTTCAGGGTCTGTTATCTACGAGCAGTACTTC CASSIASGSVIYEQYF
- TRBJ1-2 - TRBV19 TGTGCCAGTAGGGAGGGGTTACCATATGGCTACACCTTC CASREGLPYGYTF